This entry lists 14 T cell receptor beta chains sequenced from one sample in a study of shared clonotypes between healthy human individuals (dated by TCRdb to the early 2020s). The receptor library was made with the immunoSEQ multiplex PCR assay. TCRdb obtained this table from immuneACCESS and retained in-frame rearrangements with V and J assigned. These tables miss some clones; where compared with another copy, unresolved V genes account for less than half of the shortfall, and the remainder is unexplained. The sample table contains hundreds of thousands of clones; only one count was recorded for over 60% of them. About 12% of the sample lies in the top ten. Input material: PBMCs. These receptors came from a woman in her thirties or forties in good health. Some clones in this sample may be carry-over from other donors' samples.

Of note for this clone: A single base is all that separates this from a far larger clone, so a read error is likely. The chain joins TRBV29-1 to TRBJ1-1; D perhaps matches TRBD1 (6 bases). Germline CDR1 SQVTM, CDR2 ANQGSEA. This CDR3 spans 14 amino acids. CDR3 sequence (DNA): TGCGGCGTGGCTAGGGGGTCTGGCGGCACTGAAGCTTTCTTT. Translating gives CGVARGSGGTEAFF.

This clone has only one observation. The chain joins TRBV27 to TRBJ2-1; 8 nucleotides line up with TRBD2. The CDR3 has 15 amino acids. Germline trimming cut 2 bases from V and 3 bases from J; bases unmatched to any gene: 3. Looked up from germline, CDR1 is MNHEY and CDR2 is SMNVEV (reference sequence). The CDR3 loop is CASSLAGGYYNEQFF. The CDR3 nucleotides read TGTGCCAGCAGTTTAGCGGGAGGATACTACAATGAGCAGTTCTTC.

This chain joins TRBV7-8 and TRBJ1-1; TRBD1 is a possible D gene (5 bases). The germline CDR1 and CDR2 sequences are SGHVS and FQNEAQ. Trimming took off 4 bases at V and 1 base at J, with 13 bases between the two ends. The CDR3 length is 15 residues. CDR3 region: CASSYLRVSNTEAFF. Here the CDR3 DNA reads TGTGCCAGCAGCTATCTCAGGGTTTCGAACACTGAAGCTTTCTTT.

This chain joins TRBV6-1 and TRBJ1-5; perhaps TRBD1 as D (6 bases). Germline CDR1 MNHNS, CDR2 SASEGT. The V and J ends lost 10 bases and 6 bases respectively, with 16 bases between them. This CDR3 has 13 residues. CDR3 bases: TGTGCCACCAAGAGGGGGGGCAGTCAGCCCCAGCATTTT. Protein: CATKRGGSQPQHF.

CDR3 DNA sequence: TGTGCCAGCAGTGCCTACTCCCGAAGCTCCTACGAGCAGTACTTC. Encoded protein: CASSAYSRSSYEQYF. This chain links TRBV2 with TRBJ2-7; no definite D call. V was shortened by 4 bases and J by 0 bases, with 13 bases between the two germline ends. CDR3 length equals 15 residues. Germline CDR1 reads SNHLY; CDR2 reads FYNNEI.

Points on this clone: This probably arose from a read error, given a far larger clone one base away. The rearrangement joins TRBV7-4 to TRBJ2-7; D not certain. Germline loops: CDR1 SGHVT, CDR2 SQSDAQ. The CDR3 consists of 15 residues. The V end lost 6 bases, the J end lost 2 bases, and 17 bases lay between the germline ends. CDR3 protein: CASSFLRCSPYEQYF. As DNA, the CDR3 is TGTGCCAGCAGTTTCCTCCGCTGCTCACCCTACGAGCAGTACTTC.

This chain links TRBV7-3 with TRBJ1-2; D gene unclear. Trimming took off 5 bases at V and 7 bases at J, with 14 bases between the two ends. From germline, CDR1 is SGHTA and CDR2 FQGTGA. The CDR3 length is 13 residues. CDR3 coding DNA: TGTGCCAGCAGCCCGTCCCCATCGGCTGGCTACACCTTC. Translating it yields CASSPSPSAGYTF.

The chain combines TRBV6-5 with TRBJ2-6; weak D call: TRBD1 (6 bases). V lost 5 bases, J lost 8 bases, and 13 bases lay in between. This CDR3 comprises 14 residues. Germline lookup yields CDR1 MNHEY and CDR2 SVGAGI. CDR3 bases: TGTGCCAGCAGTGAATCGGACAGCTCCAACGTCCTGACTTTC. It specifies CASSESDSSNVLTF.

This clone has just a few counts. J is TRBJ1-1 and V is TRBV29-1, with a weak D call TRBD1 (5 bases). Germline V gives CDR1 SQVTM, CDR2 ANQGSEA. Between the trimmed V and J ends, which lost 6 bases and 4 bases, there was a span of 15 bases. The CDR3 sequence is 13 residues long. In DNA, the CDR3 is TGCAGCGTCCGGCAGGGTACAAGCACTGAAGCTTTCTTT. Translation gives CSVRQGTSTEAFF.

The chain recombines TRBV27 with TRBJ2-5; 11 nucleotides align to TRBD1. V lost 6 bases, J lost 4 bases, and 4 bases stayed unmatched. This CDR3 has 14 amino acids. CDR1 MNHEY and CDR2 SMNVEV come from the germline V gene (reference sequence). CDR3 sequence reads: CASRRDRGRETQYF. The CDR3, as DNA: TGTGCCAGCAGGCGGGACAGGGGGAGAGAGACCCAGTACTTC.

This chain uses TRBV4-2 with TRBJ1-1, with D tentatively TRBD1 (6 bases). The V end lost 4 bases, the J end lost 1 base, and 13 bases lay between the germline ends. Germline V CDR1 and CDR2: LGHNA, YNFKEQ. The CDR3 has 15 amino acids. CDR3 coding DNA: TGTGCCAGCAGCCCTACACAGGGATCGAACACTGAAGCTTTCTTT. This translates into CASSPTQGSNTEAFF.

V and J are TRBV7-2 and TRBJ2-1, with D possibly being TRBD2 (6 bases). V was pared by 5 bases and J by 6 bases, with 14 bases between. Germline lookup yields CDR1 SGHTA and CDR2 FQGNSA. The CDR3 is made up of 14 amino acids. The CDR3 loop is CASSGRDFANEQFF. The CDR3 DNA reads as TGTGCCAGCAGCGGCCGGGACTTTGCCAATGAGCAGTTCTTC. Drawing the rest from reference TRBV7-2 and TRBJ2-1, the complete variable domain is GAGVSQSPSNKVTEKGKDVELRCDPISGHTALYWYRQSLGQGLEFLIYFQGNSAPDKSGLPSDRFSAERTGGSVSTLTIQRTQQEDSAVYLCASSGRDFANEQFFGPGTRLTVL.

CDR3 protein: CASKEALRQPQHF. Here the CDR3 DNA reads TGTGCCAGCAAGGAGGCATTACGTCAGCCCCAGCATTTT. The chain employs TRBV2 and TRBJ1-5; D is uncertain. V lost 7 bases and J 6 bases, leaving 13 bases between the germline ends. The CDR3 runs to 13 residues. Germline V gene data show CDR1 as SNHLY and CDR2 as FYNNEI.

The rearrangement links TRBV4-3 to TRBJ2-6; D uncertain. Trimming cost V 1 base and J 0 bases, with 10 bases left between them. Germline V CDR1 and CDR2: LGHNA, YSLEER. This CDR3 contains 17 residues. CDR3 coding DNA: TGCGCCAGCAGCCAAGCCCGCACGAGCTCTGGGGCCAACGTCCTGACTTTC. Translation: CASSQARTSSGANVLTF.